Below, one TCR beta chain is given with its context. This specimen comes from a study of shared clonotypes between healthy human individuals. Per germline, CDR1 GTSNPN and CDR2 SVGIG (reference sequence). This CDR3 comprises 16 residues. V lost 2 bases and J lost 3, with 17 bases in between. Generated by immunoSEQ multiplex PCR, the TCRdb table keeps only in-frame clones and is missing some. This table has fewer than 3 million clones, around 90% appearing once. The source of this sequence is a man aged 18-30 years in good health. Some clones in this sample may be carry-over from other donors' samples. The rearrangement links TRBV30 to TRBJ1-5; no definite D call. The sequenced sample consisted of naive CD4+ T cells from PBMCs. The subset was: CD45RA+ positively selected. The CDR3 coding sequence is TGTGCCTGGAGTAGTATGAGGCAGACGAACAATCAGCCCCAGCATTTT. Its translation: CAWSSMRQTNNQPQHF.